This T cell receptor beta chain was observed in a study of regulatory T cells in long-lasting Graves disease. In germline, CDR1 is MNHNS, CDR2 SASEGT. V lost 6 bases, J lost 3 bases, and 18 bases lay in between. The CDR3 contains 15 residues. This clonotype has a count of ten or more. Its antigen is unknown. Study-wide points: There were preferences for TRBV28, TRBJ1-2 and TRBJ2-5 in persistent disease. TCR diversity in persistent Graves' patients was below that of newly diagnosed ones. New patients shared fewer public clonotypes (about 1,000) than persistent patients did (around 2,700).

CDR3-region Arm-PCR and iRepertoire HTBI primers produced the TCR beta libraries. TCRdb itself ran the multiplex PCR reads through MiXCR, one entry per CDR3 protein. The table includes roughly 380,000 distinct CDR3 sequences, around 15% detected once. Indicated time point: newly diagnosed GD, antithyroid drugs for less than 3 months. PBMCs provided the RNA from which the TCR library was made. From an endocrinology department in Xi'an, China, came the patients. The material sequenced was peripheral blood mononuclear cells (PBMCs), taken at new diagnosis, from a patient treated with antithyroid drugs. The source is a female donor with Graves disease. This chain connects TRBV6-1 to TRBJ2-7; D may be TRBD1 or TRBD2 (5 bases each). This chain's CDR3 is CASSRSGTLFYEQYF. The CDR3 nucleotides are TGTGCCAGCAGCAGATCCGGGACCTTATTCTACGAGCAGTACTTC.